This entry lists 25 T cell receptor beta chains sequenced from one sample in a study of T cell changes during pregnancy in multiple sclerosis. The method was immunoSEQ multiplex PCR; TCRdb's version includes in-frame clones alone and lacks a portion of them. The table has about 50,000 clones, around 90% seen once. Source: CD4+ T cells from peripheral blood mononuclear cells, taken after pregnancy. The receptors derive from a female donor with multiple sclerosis, enrolled in a pregnancy study.

The chain joins TRBV28 to TRBJ1-2, with D uncertain. The V gene's germline CDR1 is MDHEN and CDR2 SYDVKM. The CDR3 length is 14 residues. Trimming took off 7 bases at V and 1 base at J, with 13 bases between the two ends. Here the CDR3 reads CASTLWGGNYGYTF. The CDR3 DNA follows: TGTGCCAGCACTCTTTGGGGAGGTAACTATGGCTACACCTTC.

In this sample, this clone turned up a few times. The chain couples TRBV7-2 to TRBJ2-2, with D uncertain. The germline V gene encodes CDR1 SGHTA and CDR2 FQGNSA. The CDR3 loop spans 15 amino acids. V was clipped by 7 bases and J by 0 bases, with 12 bases between them. CDR3 sequence: CASTPLPANTGELFF. The CDR3 nucleotides are TGTGCCAGCACCCCCTTACCAGCGAACACCGGGGAGCTGTTTTTT.

This rearrangement joins TRBV5-4 to TRBJ2-7; D uncertain. The CDR3 contains 13 residues. Germline CDR1 is SGHNT and CDR2 is YYREEE (reference sequence). Deletions cut 1 base from V and 3 bases from J, with 8 bases between. The CDR3 coding sequence is TGTGCCAGCAGCTTGCTGGCGGACTACGAGCAGTACTTC. Translation gives CASSLLADYEQYF.

This chain uses TRBV5-1 with TRBJ2-2; TRBD1 is a possible D gene (5 bases). The germline CDR1 and CDR2 sequences are SGHRS and YFSETQ. The V and J ends lost 5 bases and 3 bases respectively, with 11 bases between them. The CDR3 spans 14 residues. The CDR3 bases are TGCGCCAGCAGAAACAGGTTCGACACCGGGGAGCTGTTTTTT. Protein product: CASRNRFDTGELFF.

The chain is built from TRBV2 and TRBJ2-1; 7 bases agree with TRBD2. The germline CDR1 and CDR2 sequences are SNHLY and FYNNEI. The CDR3 covers 14 residues. J lost 2 bases, V lost 5 bases, and 3 bases had no gene match. The CDR3 DNA reads as TGTGCCAGCAGTAGAGCGGGGACCTACAATGAGCAGTTCTTC. Its translation: CASSRAGTYNEQFF.

This sequence joins TRBV10-1 and TRBJ1-5; 8 nucleotides agree with TRBD1. The V and J ends lost 6 bases and 6 bases, in that order; junction bases with no gene match: 7. The germline CDR1 and CDR2 sequences are WNHNN and SYGVQD (reference sequence). The CDR3 runs to 14 residues. CDR3 nucleotide sequence: TGCGCCAGCAGCCCAGGGGGCTCTGGTCAGCCCCAGCATTTT. This sequence encodes CASSPGGSGQPQHF.

The chain has TRBV6-5 and TRBJ1-2; D may be TRBD1 (6 bases). Germline assignment: CDR1 MNHEY and CDR2 SVGAGI. Trimming removed 6 bases at V and 5 bases at J, with 19 bases between. This CDR3 spans 15 amino acids. CDR3 bases: TGTGCCAGCAGGTCACAGGGTAGGAGGAGTTATGGCTACACCTTC. Translating it yields CASRSQGRRSYGYTF.

The chain has TRBV5-1 and TRBJ2-5; no definite D call. V lost 5 bases to trimming and J lost 4 bases, with 12 bases between them. Germline CDR1 SGHRS, CDR2 YFSETQ. This CDR3 spans 13 amino acids. The CDR3 here is CASSYQTGETQYF. CDR3 sequence (DNA): TGCGCCAGCAGTTACCAGACGGGAGAGACCCAGTACTTC. Drawing the rest from reference TRBV5-1 and TRBJ2-5, the complete variable domain is KAGVTQTPRYLIKTRGQQVTLSCSPISGHRSVSWYQQTPGQGLQFLFEYFSETQRNKGNFPGRFSGRQFSNSRSEMNVSTLELGDSALYLCASSYQTGETQYFGPGTRLLVL.

This chain links TRBV7-2 with TRBJ2-3; the D gene is possibly TRBD2 (5 bases). The CDR3 has 15 amino acids. CDR1 is SGHTA, CDR2 FQGNSA, per germline. Trimming pared 1 base from V and 1 base from J, leaving 9 bases between. This CDR3 is CASSLEDWGTDTQYF. The CDR3 bases are TGTGCCAGCAGCTTAGAGGACTGGGGCACAGATACGCAGTATTTT. Variable domain in full (rest from reference TRBV7-2 and TRBJ2-3): GAGVSQSPSNKVTEKGKDVELRCDPISGHTALYWYRQSLGQGLEFLIYFQGNSAPDKSGLPSDRFSAERTGGSVSTLTIQRTQQEDSAVYLCASSLEDWGTDTQYFGPGTRLTVL.

The CDR3 sequence is CASSSAGTGVYEQYF. CDR3 nucleotides: TGTGCCAGCAGTTCGGCCGGGACAGGGGTCTACGAGCAGTACTTC. The V gene is TRBV28, the J gene TRBJ2-7, with 10 nucleotides matching TRBD1. Germline V CDR1 and CDR2: MDHEN, SYDVKM. J was trimmed by 3 bases and V by 4 bases; bases with no gene match: 6. The CDR3 spans 15 residues.

The chain recombines TRBV5-7 with TRBJ2-3; TRBD2 matches at 7 bases. TRBV5-7 is annotated as an ORF whose role is uncertain. With V trimmed by 2 bases and J by 2 bases, 14 bases remained unmatched. The CDR3 has 18 residues. The CDR3 sequence is CASSLLLRELTNTDTQYF. Written as DNA, the CDR3 is TGTGCCAGCAGCTTATTACTGCGGGAGCTCACTAACACAGATACGCAGTATTTT.

The gene calls are TRBV19 and TRBJ2-7; TRBD1 aligns across 7 bases. V lost 3 bases and J lost 3; bases outside the gene matches: 20. This CDR3 is 19 amino acids long. Germline-derived CDR1 and CDR2 are LNHDA and SQIVND (reference sequence). The CDR3, as DNA: TGTGCCAGTAGTATGGCGTCCCGGGCCTCGGGACAGAGAGTCTACGAGCAGTACTTC. Protein: CASSMASRASGQRVYEQYF. The full variable domain, in which reference TRBV19 and TRBJ2-7 provide the parts outside the CDR3, is DGGITQSPKYLFRKEGQNVTLSCEQNLNHDAMYWYRQDPGQGLRLIYYSQIVNDFQKGDIAEGYSVSREKKESFPLTVTSAQKNPTAFYLCASSMASRASGQRVYEQYFGPGTRLTVT.

The CDR3 region has the DNA TGTGCCAGTAAAGGCACAGTCGATACGCAGTATTTT. It encodes CASKGTVDTQYF. This chain joins TRBV19 and TRBJ2-3; D is undetermined. In germline, CDR1 is LNHDA, CDR2 SQIVND (reference sequence). V lost 7 bases and J 6 bases, leaving 11 bases between the germline ends. This CDR3 is 12 amino acids long.

This chain uses TRBV27 with TRBJ1-2; 10 bases match TRBD1. The J segment lost 4 bases and the V segment lost 3 bases, leaving 5 bases of the junction unmatched. CDR1 and CDR2 from the germline V gene are MNHEY and SMNVEV (reference sequence). This CDR3 has 15 residues. This CDR3 reads CASSFVRTGGYGYTF. The CDR3 nucleotides read TGTGCCAGCAGTTTTGTCAGGACAGGGGGCTATGGCTACACCTTC.

The chain combines TRBV7-2 with TRBJ2-1; the match to TRBD1 covers 7 bases. The V and J ends lost 1 base and 6 bases, in that order; junction bases with no gene match: 6. This CDR3 is 15 amino acids long. CDR1 SGHTA and CDR2 FQGNSA come from the germline V gene. The CDR3 DNA follows: TGTGCCAGCAGCTTAGGAGGTGCAGGGGGCAATGAGCAGTTCTTC. Amino acid sequence: CASSLGGAGGNEQFF. Filled out from reference TRBV7-2 and TRBJ2-1, the complete variable domain reads GAGVSQSPSNKVTEKGKDVELRCDPISGHTALYWYRQSLGQGLEFLIYFQGNSAPDKSGLPSDRFSAERTGGSVSTLTIQRTQQEDSAVYLCASSLGGAGGNEQFFGPGTRLTVL.

V usage is TRBV19 and J usage is TRBJ1-2, with D possibly matching TRBD1 (5 bases). Trimming stripped 4 bases from V and 7 bases from J, with 25 bases between. This CDR3 has 17 amino acids. Germline assignment: CDR1 LNHDA and CDR2 SQIVND (reference sequence). CDR3 sequence: CASSTSGWGVPGPGYTF. In nucleotides, the CDR3 is TGTGCCAGTAGTACGTCGGGTTGGGGGGTCCCCGGACCTGGCTACACCTTC.

The chain is built from TRBV2 and TRBJ2-7, with TRBD2 matching over 7 bases. J was trimmed by 2 bases and V by 6 bases; bases with no gene match: 7. From germline, CDR1 is SNHLY and CDR2 FYNNEI. The CDR3 runs to 14 residues. CDR3 loop: CASSPGTTPYEQYF. DNA for the CDR3: TGTGCCAGCAGCCCCGGGACTACTCCCTACGAGCAGTACTTC. The whole variable domain, remainder taken from reference TRBV2 and TRBJ2-7, is EPEVTQTPSHQVTQMGQEVILRCVPISNHLYFYWYRQILGQKVEFLVSFYNNEISEKSEIFDDQFSVERPDGSNFTLKIRSTKLEDSAMYFCASSPGTTPYEQYFGPGTRLTVT.

The chain uses TRBV15 and TRBJ2-5, with 16 bases fitting TRBD2. The CDR3 runs to 20 residues. Looked up from germline, CDR1 is LNHNV and CDR2 is YYDKDF (reference sequence). The ends lost 5 bases at V and 2 bases at J; junction bases unmatched: 14. Written as DNA, the CDR3 is TGTGCCACCAGCTCCCTGTCCGGGACTAGCGGGAGGGTCGGGCAAGAGACCCAGTACTTC. Translation: CATSSLSGTSGRVGQETQYF.

The chain combines TRBV6-1 with TRBJ1-2, with D possibly TRBD1 on 5 matching bases. V dropped 6 bases and J dropped 6 bases, with 17 bases sitting between them. Germline CDR1 and CDR2: MNHNS and SASEGT. The length of the CDR3 is 14 residues. For the CDR3, the DNA is TGTGCCAGCAGGGACATTGGATCCACGAATGGCTACACCTTC. Protein product: CASRDIGSTNGYTF.

This clone was recorded only once. The chain combines TRBV7-9 with TRBJ2-1, with D tentatively TRBD1 (7 bases). Germline V gene sequence: CDR1 SEHNR, CDR2 FQNEAQ (reference sequence). V gave up 1 base and J gave up 6 bases, with 13 bases separating them. The CDR3 has 15 amino acids. The CDR3 DNA is TGTGCCAGCAGCTTAGGGGGGGACAGAAGCAATGAGCAGTTCTTC. Its translation: CASSLGGDRSNEQFF.

The CDR3 protein is CASSQDTPGYGGSPLHF. Here the CDR3 DNA reads TGCGCCAGCAGCCAAGATACCCCTGGGTACGGCGGTTCACCCCTCCACTTT. This sequence joins TRBV4-3 and TRBJ1-6, with D unclear. This CDR3 has 17 amino acids. Trimming removed 0 bases from V and 9 bases from J, with 18 bases in between. Germline CDR1 and CDR2: LGHNA and YSLEER.

The CDR3 nucleotides are TGTGCCAGTAGCAGGGACAGGGGTGGTGAGCAGTTCTTC. Protein product: CASSRDRGGEQFF. The chain has TRBV19 and TRBJ2-1; 10 bases fit TRBD1. This CDR3 spans 13 amino acids. CDR1 is LNHDA, CDR2 SQIVND, per germline (reference sequence). J was trimmed by 9 bases and V by 6 bases; bases with no gene match: 5.

The chain has TRBV11-3 and TRBJ2-2, with 15 bases lining up with TRBD2. The CDR3 is 16 residues long. Germline lookup yields CDR1 SGHNT and CDR2 YENEEA. Trimming removed 6 bases from V and 8 bases from J; junction bases left unmatched: 7. CDR3 sequence: CASSKGLAGGTGELFF. CDR3 nucleotides: TGTGCCAGCAGTAAAGGACTAGCGGGAGGGACGGGGGAGCTGTTTTTT.

The CDR3 loop is CASSLDRLGNEQFF. The CDR3 DNA reads as TGTGCCAGCAGCCTGGACAGATTAGGTAATGAGCAGTTCTTC. The J gene is TRBJ2-1, the V gene TRBV7-9; possibly TRBD1 for D (6 bases). Trimming took off 5 bases at V and 7 bases at J, with 15 bases between the two ends. The CDR3 spans 14 residues. Germline loops: CDR1 SEHNR, CDR2 FQNEAQ (reference sequence).

The V call is TRBV27, the J call TRBJ1-2; TRBD1 is a possible D gene (6 bases). V was shortened by 3 bases and J by 4 bases, with 9 bases between the two germline ends. CDR3 length equals 13 residues. In germline, CDR1 is MNHEY, CDR2 SMNVEV (reference sequence). The chain's CDR3 is CASSFVQGYGYTF. The CDR3 DNA sequence: TGTGCCAGCAGTTTCGTACAGGGCTATGGCTACACCTTC.